This record looks at one T cell receptor (beta chain) sequence and its context. The antigen remains undetermined. These data belong to a study of metastatic and nonmetastatic thyroid tumors. TCRdb redid the clone calls on the PCR reads using MiXCR. This sample has under 30,000 clones, with 4% to 5% found just once. The CDR3 is 16 residues long. The ends were cut back, 3 bases at V and 7 bases at J, with 18 bases in the middle. Germline V gene sequence: CDR1 KGHDR, CDR2 SFDVKD. All patients were treatment-naive before thyroid surgery. Study observations and caveats: Malignant thyroid tumors reportedly exceeded benign nodules significantly in TCR beta diversity, with the difference appearing in blood and tumor.

This sequence joins TRBV24-1 and TRBJ2-1; D is unclear. Input material: blood. The sequence came from a female donor with papillary thyroid cancer or a benign thyroid nodule (not recorded which). Some clones in this sample may be carry-over from other donors' samples. The CDR3 region is CATSDRLGRLVNEQFF. CDR3 DNA: TGTGCCACCAGTGATCGACTCGGACGCCTGGTTAATGAGCAGTTCTTC.